This T cell receptor beta chain is drawn from a study of CD8+ T cells in alopecia areata. Broader study findings: During tofacitinib treatment, many expanded lesional clones remained in scalp and blood. Normal-skin resident alphabeta T cells also appear among scalp sample sequences.

In the case of this clone: The antigen is not known.

Extracted from the samples, RNA was reverse transcribed into cDNA to serve as the sequencing template. Using immunoSEQ multiplex PCR, the repertoire was profiled, and TCRdb retains in-frame clones only, with some absent. The sample holds approximately 200,000 clones, nearly 60% seen once. Germline V gene lookup returns CDR1 MNHNY and CDR2 SVGAGI (reference sequence). This CDR3 is 14 amino acids long. Trimming took off 8 bases at V and 4 bases at J, with 17 bases between the two ends. Regarding treatment: oral pan-JAK inhibitor, 5-10 mg twice daily. The material sequenced was CD4+ T cells sorted from blood, taken at week 24, from a patient treated with tofacitinib. The chain couples TRBV6-6 to TRBJ1-2; D gene ambiguous. The source of this sequence is a human donor with alopecia areata. CDR3 sequence (DNA): TGTGCCAGCTCTGTCGAGGACGGACTCTATGGCTACACCTTC. It specifies CASSVEDGLYGYTF.